This section outlines one TCR beta chain sequence together with its context. Its target is not known. This sample was included in a study of CD4 T cells in relation to SARS-CoV-2 and coronaviruses. Background on the study: ViraFEST: approximately 10-day antigen culture of PBMCs, then TCR beta CDR3 sequencing. The negative reference was HIV-1 Nef peptide pool or peptide-free culture.

Assay: immunoSEQ multiplex PCR; the TCRdb copy retains only in-frame clones and omits some. The repertoire consists of some 29,000 clones, with around 84% occurring once and the leading ten covering approximately 20%. The CDR3 sequence is 12 residues long. V lost 1 base, J lost 6 bases, and 5 bases lay in between. Before the COVID-19 pandemic, during about 2011-2019, CD4+ T cells were taken from unexposed donors. After about 10 days of culture, CD4+ T cells were isolated. As cell numbers allowed, unexposed-donor CD4+ T cells faced SARS-CoV-2 S/N and four cold-coronavirus spikes. On days 3 and 7, cultures got half fresh IL-2 medium.

The TCR sequence derives from a human donor in good health. The gene calls are TRBV12-3 or TRBV12-4 and TRBJ2-3; no definite D call. Source material: CD4+ T cells from PBMCs, cultured in vitro. CDR3 sequence (DNA): TGTGCCAGCAGTTTAGAAAGTGATACGCAGTATTTT. Translated, it gives CASSLESDTQYF.